This section outlines one T cell receptor (beta chain) sequence together with its context. The source of the sample is a study of T cell responses to AZD1222 COVID-19 vaccine. Measured with immunoSEQ multiplex PCR; TCRdb has only the in-frame clones, and not every one. The sample yields about 150,000 clones, around 90% seen once. V trimming: 7 bases; J trimming: 6 bases; junction bases outside the gene matches: 6. The V gene's germline CDR1 is SGHRS and CDR2 YFSETQ. This CDR3 is built from 14 residues. The starting material was peripheral blood, obtained on day 0 of AZD1222 vaccination. The rearrangement joins TRBV5-1 to TRBJ1-5; 11 bases map to TRBD1. The source is an adult in good health. Written as DNA, the CDR3 is TGCGCCAGCTTCTGGACAGGGGGCATTCAGCCCCAGCATTTT. Protein sequence: CASFWTGGIQPQHF. The full variable domain, in which reference TRBV5-1 and TRBJ1-5 provide the parts outside the CDR3, is KAGVTQTPRYLIKTRGQQVTLSCSPISGHRSVSWYQQTPGQGLQFLFEYFSETQRNKGNFPGRFSGRQFSNSRSEMNVSTLELGDSALYLCASFWTGGIQPQHFGDGTRLSIL.